The 20 T cell receptor beta chains below were found in one sample sequenced in a study of PD-1 blockade in classical Hodgkin lymphoma. The sample's time point: newly diagnosed, previously untreated cHL patient sample. CD8+ T cells were isolated from thawed PBMCs by magnetic negative selection. The protocol was immunoSEQ multiplex PCR, while the TCRdb copy is restricted to in-frame clones and leaves out a portion. The sample holds 21,000 or so clones, around nine tenths seen once. Input material: CD8+ T cells from blood. Receptors originate from a human donor with classical Hodgkin lymphoma.

The chain couples TRBV7-8 to TRBJ2-1, with 7 positions matching TRBD2. Germline lookup yields CDR1 SGHVS and CDR2 FQNEAQ. V shed 1 base and J 8 bases; nucleotides not matched to a gene: 2. This CDR3 is built from 13 residues. As DNA, the CDR3 is TGTGCCAGCAGCTTAGGCGGGAGCGATGAGCAGTTCTTC. It yields the protein CASSLGGSDEQFF.

The V and J genes are TRBV2 and TRBJ2-7, with D perhaps TRBD2 (7 bases). CDR3 length equals 16 residues. Germline V CDR1 and CDR2: SNHLY, FYNNEI. The germline V and J ends were trimmed by 0 bases and 5 bases, with 17 bases remaining between them. CDR3: CASSEATWGGDHEQYF. In DNA form, the CDR3 reads TGTGCCAGCAGTGAAGCGACTTGGGGGGGCGACCACGAGCAGTACTTC.

The chain recombines TRBV7-9 with TRBJ1-1, with D maybe TRBD1 (6 bases). V was trimmed by 7 bases and J by 14 bases, leaving 23 bases between them. CDR1 SEHNR and CDR2 FQNEAQ come from the germline V gene (reference sequence). This CDR3 contains 13 residues. CDR3 residues: CASTNRGGGEAFF. CDR3 DNA: TGTGCCAGCACCAATCGGGGGGGCGGGGAGGCATTCTTT.

This sequence joins TRBV28 and TRBJ2-7; 10 nucleotides align to TRBD1. The CDR3 loop spans 14 amino acids. Germline CDR1 is MDHEN and CDR2 is SYDVKM. Germline trimming cut 6 bases from V and 4 bases from J; bases unmatched to any gene: 6. CDR3 in amino acids: CASSLGQGGYEQYF. CDR3 nucleotides: TGTGCCAGCAGCTTAGGACAGGGGGGTTACGAGCAGTACTTC. The full variable domain, completed using reference TRBV28 and TRBJ2-7, is DVKVTQSSRYLVKRTGEKVFLECVQDMDHENMFWYRQDPGLGLRLIYFSYDVKMKEKGDIPEGYSVSREKKERFSLILESASTNQTSMYLCASSLGQGGYEQYFGPGTRLTVT.

The chain carries TRBV9 and TRBJ2-1, with D perhaps matching TRBD1 (6 bases). Trimming shortened V by 4 bases and J by 3 bases, and 11 bases separated the two germline ends. The length of the CDR3 is 14 residues. Germline values: CDR1 SGDLS, CDR2 YYNGEE. This chain's CDR3 is CASSFMDSYNEQFF. CDR3 bases: TGTGCCAGCAGCTTTATGGACAGCTACAATGAGCAGTTCTTC. The complete variable domain, with remaining parts taken from reference TRBV9 and TRBJ2-1, reads DSGVTQTPKHLITATGQRVTLRCSPRSGDLSVYWYQQSLDQGLQFLIQYYNGEERAKGNILERFSAQQFPDLHSELNLSSLELGDSALYFCASSFMDSYNEQFFGPGTRLTVL.

The chain has TRBV7-2 and TRBJ2-1; D remains unclear. Trimming took off 1 base at V and 6 bases at J, with 10 bases between the two ends. Germline CDR1 and CDR2: SGHTA and FQGNSA. The CDR3 spans 14 residues. The CDR3 region is CASSLVSPVNEQFF. CDR3 DNA sequence: TGTGCCAGCAGCTTAGTAAGCCCCGTCAATGAGCAGTTCTTC. Full variable domain (missing parts from reference TRBV7-2 and TRBJ2-1): GAGVSQSPSNKVTEKGKDVELRCDPISGHTALYWYRQSLGQGLEFLIYFQGNSAPDKSGLPSDRFSAERTGGSVSTLTIQRTQQEDSAVYLCASSLVSPVNEQFFGPGTRLTVL.

The J gene is TRBJ1-1, the V gene TRBV30, with TRBD1 identical over 8 bases. V lost 8 bases, J lost 4 bases, and 9 bases stayed unmatched. This CDR3 comprises 13 residues. The germline V gene encodes CDR1 GTSNPN and CDR2 SVGIG (reference sequence). Here the CDR3 reads CAGLETGVTEAFF. The CDR3 region has the DNA TGTGCCGGTCTAGAGACAGGGGTCACTGAAGCTTTCTTT.

The chain has TRBV21-1 and TRBJ1-1; TRBD1 is taken as the D call from the table, unchecked against the DNA. TRBV21-1 is labeled a pseudogene. The CDR3 loop spans 17 amino acids. The CDR3 DNA reads as TGTGCCAGCAGCCCACACCCCGGACAGGGCGAGAACACTGAAGCTTTCTTT. Translation gives CASSPHPGQGENTEAFF.

This clone was counted a single time. This chain connects TRBV9 to TRBJ2-5; 11 bases match TRBD2. The CDR3 is 16 residues long. Germline CDR1 reads SGDLS; CDR2 reads YYNGEE. V gave up 3 bases and J gave up 2 bases; unmatched junction bases: 6. CDR3 nucleotide sequence: TGTGCCAGCAGCGCCTCTAGCGGGGGGAAACAAGAGACCCAGTACTTC. Residues: CASSASSGGKQETQYF. Full variable domain (rest looked up from reference TRBV9 and TRBJ2-5): DSGVTQTPKHLITATGQRVTLRCSPRSGDLSVYWYQQSLDQGLQFLIQYYNGEERAKGNILERFSAQQFPDLHSELNLSSLELGDSALYFCASSASSGGKQETQYFGPGTRLLVL.

V and J are TRBV6-5 and TRBJ1-1; D unclear. Germline assignment: CDR1 MNHEY and CDR2 SVGAGI. CDR3 length equals 13 residues. V lost 7 bases and J 1 base, leaving 10 bases between the germline ends. The CDR3 bases are TGTGCCAGCACTTGGACGGGGAACACTGAAGCTTTCTTT. Residues: CASTWTGNTEAFF.

The chain has TRBV2 and TRBJ2-7, with D perhaps matching TRBD2 (7 bases). CDR1 and CDR2 (germline): SNHLY, FYNNEI. Between the trimmed V and J ends, which lost 7 bases and 5 bases, there was a span of 27 bases. CDR3 size: 17 residues. CDR3 DNA sequence: TGTGCCAGCACCCTAGCAACGGGGGGCAGGGGTTATGACGAGCAGTACTTC. Its protein product is CASTLATGGRGYDEQYF.

A word on this clone: Given a much more abundant clone one base away, this may be a read error. The CDR3 coding sequence is TGTGCCAGCAGCCCCGGGACAGGTGCCTACGAGCAGTACTTC. Its protein is CASSPGTGAYEQYF. The chain links TRBV7-6 to TRBJ2-7; 8 bases fit TRBD1. CDR3 length: 14 residues. Losses at the gene ends were 5 bases for V and 2 bases for J; bases not matched to a gene: 5. The V gene's germline CDR1 is SGHVS and CDR2 FNYEAQ.

The chain recombines TRBV5-1 with TRBJ2-7; a possible D gene is TRBD1 (6 bases). The CDR3 spans 16 residues. Germline loops: CDR1 SGHRS, CDR2 YFSETQ. Trimming removed 4 bases at V and 5 bases at J, with 22 bases between. The CDR3 sequence: CASSAEQGLMVDEQYF. CDR3 in DNA: TGCGCCAGCAGCGCGGAACAGGGTCTCATGGTGGACGAGCAGTACTTC.

This clone was seen only a few times. The chain joins TRBV6-1 to TRBJ1-6; 7 nucleotides agree with TRBD1. CDR1 and CDR2 from the germline V gene are MNHNS and SASEGT. CDR3 length: 15 residues. Trimming removed 10 bases from V and 8 bases from J; junction bases left unmatched: 14. CDR3 DNA sequence: TGTGCCACCCCGACGGGGAGACAGGGATATTCACCCCTCCACTTT. It encodes CATPTGRQGYSPLHF.

V is TRBV21-1 and J is TRBJ2-7; the table's D gene call, TRBD2, was not cross checked with the DNA. TRBV21-1 is designated a pseudogene. This CDR3 has 15 amino acids. As DNA, the CDR3 is TGTGCCAGCAGCCTCGAACGGGGGGGAAACTACGAGCAGTACTTC. This encodes CASSLERGGNYEQYF.

This chain connects TRBV7-6 to TRBJ2-5, with D tentatively TRBD1 (5 bases). The germline V and J ends were trimmed by 4 bases and 2 bases, with 14 bases remaining between them. The germline CDR1 and CDR2 sequences are SGHVS and FNYEAQ. The CDR3 loop spans 15 amino acids. The DNA of the CDR3 is TGTGCCAGCAGCTCCCTCAGGGTTCTGCAAGAGACCCAGTACTTC. It encodes CASSSLRVLQETQYF.

J is TRBJ2-1 and V is TRBV27; either TRBD1 or TRBD2 may supply D (5 bases each). V was cut by 0 bases and J by 4 bases, with 13 bases left in between. There are 16 residues in the CDR3. Germline V gives CDR1 MNHEY, CDR2 SMNVEV (reference sequence). CDR3 DNA sequence: TGTGCCAGCAGTTTATCTGGGACGAACGGTTACAATGAGCAGTTCTTC. Amino acids: CASSLSGTNGYNEQFF.

CDR3: CSAIRGQEQYF. The CDR3 DNA follows: TGCAGTGCTATAAGGGGTCAAGAGCAGTACTTC. The V gene is TRBV20-1, the J gene TRBJ2-7; TRBD1 might be the D (5 bases). The CDR3 spans 11 residues. Germline-derived CDR1 and CDR2 are DFQATT and SNEGSKA (reference sequence). V was cut by 4 bases and J by 7 bases, with 11 bases left in between.

V usage is TRBV5-1 and J usage is TRBJ1-1; no clear D gene. Germline assignment: CDR1 SGHRS and CDR2 YFSETQ. Trimming pared 0 bases from V and 11 bases from J, leaving 20 bases between. This CDR3 spans 15 amino acids. In nucleotides, the CDR3 is TGCGCCAGCAGCTTGGCCGGGCTTAGGGAGGGTGCGGCTTTCTTT. It encodes CASSLAGLREGAAFF.

The J gene is TRBJ2-2, the V gene TRBV19; tentatively, D is TRBD1 or TRBD2 (5 bases each). The CDR3 sequence is 14 residues long. V was clipped by 5 bases and J by 5 bases, with 12 bases between them. Germline V gene sequence: CDR1 LNHDA, CDR2 SQIVND (reference sequence). This CDR3 reads CASSYQGRTGELFF. The CDR3 DNA follows: TGTGCCAGTAGTTACCAGGGACGGACCGGGGAGCTGTTTTTT.